This is a list of T cell receptor beta chains from one sample in a study of blood T cell repertoires in COVID-19. Produced via immunoSEQ multiplex PCR; TCRdb's table is partial and in-frame only. The table has about 210,000 clones, 92% seen once. What was sequenced was peripheral blood. These receptor sequences come from a man in his thirties or forties with acute or convalescent COVID-19. CDR3s include the opening cysteine and the closing phenylalanine or tryptophan. Each record gives: V gene, CDR3 length, J gene, CDR3 protein.

TRBV18,16,TRBJ1-1,CASSPLRGAVGTEAFF
TRBV5-1,16,TRBJ1-5,CASSPGDRGSNQPQHF
TRBV19,13,TRBJ1-6,CATGQGEHSPLHF
TRBV2,15,TRBJ2-3,CASSDQGSHTDTQYF
TRBV5-4,16,TRBJ2-3,CASSLVGLAGQDTQYF
TRBV6-5,13,TRBJ1-6,CASKDRMGSPLHF
TRBV5-1,14,TRBJ2-7,CASSPSGTGYEQYF
TRBV28,15,TRBJ2-3,CASSPPRAAPDTQYF
TRBV10-2,12,TRBJ2-7,CASSESGVEQYF
TRBV11-3,14,TRBJ2-1,CASSTPPRVNEQFF
TRBV19,13,TRBJ1-5,CARADRNNQPQHF
TRBV28,15,TRBJ2-7,CASSSRTSGIGEQYF
TRBV10-3,15,TRBJ1-1,CAIQSAVREGTEAFF
TRBV11-3,12,TRBJ1-2,CASSRGTYGYTF
TRBV5-1,13,TRBJ2-7,CASSWGQRYEQYF
TRBV2,13,TRBJ2-7,CASSELRNYEQYF
TRBV5-1,14,TRBJ1-1,CARATWVRGTEAFF
TRBV6-5,12,TRBJ1-5,CASRTGNQPQHF
TRBV9,15,TRBJ2-2,CASSAPHRRPGELFF
TRBV27,17,TRBJ2-7,CASSLKLSQGGGYEQYF
TRBV28,15,TRBJ1-1,CASSLGPGQDDEAFF
TRBV6-6,10,TRBJ2-7,CASGAGSQYF
TRBV3-1/TRBV3-2,15,TRBJ1-5,CASSSMRGPGAAQHF
TRBV28,14,TRBJ2-1,CASSLTGGRNEQFF
TRBV6-5,13,TRBJ1-4,CASDWTFGGKLFF
TRBV28,14,TRBJ1-2,CASSFNRGLAGYTF
TRBV14,13,TRBJ2-1,CASSRAAQGEQFF